A selection of T cell receptor beta chains follows, all from one sample in a study of T cells in Graves' hyperthyroidism and ophthalmopathy. TCRdb re-called the multiplex PCR reads through MiXCR, storing one row per CDR3 protein. The top ten hold around an eighth of the sample, which has about 600,000 distinct CDR3 sequences, more than 14% seen once. Sequencing input: blood. These receptors originate from a woman in her forties or fifties with Graves' ophthalmopathy. Both conserved end residues are part of each CDR3. The order of the fields is V gene, J gene, clone size, D gene, CDR3 DNA, CDR3 protein. The D gene is left open where the match is weak. Expanded clones are given a class, and other clones once, few, many or no size at all.

>TRBV7-2|TRBJ1-2|-|TRBD1
TGTGCCAGCAGCTTAGGGACAGGCGCCTACTATGGCTACACCTTC
CASSLGTGAYYGYTF
>TRBV20-1|TRBJ1-6|-|-
TGCAGTGCTAGAGTGGACGGAAGCTCCTATAATTCACCCCTCCACTTT
CSARVDGSSYNSPLHF
>TRBV28|TRBJ2-7|many|TRBD2
TGTGCCAGCAGTTTGCCTTTTAGCGGGAGTATGGCCTACGAGCAGTACTTC
CASSLPFSGSMAYEQYF
>TRBV5-6|TRBJ2-3|many|TRBD1
TGTGCCAGCAGCCGGACAGGTCGAACAGATACGCAGTATTTT
CASSRTGRTDTQYF
>TRBV24-1|TRBJ1-5|many|-
TGTGCCACCAGTGAATTAAATCAGCCCCAGCATTTT
CATSELNQPQHF
>TRBV9|TRBJ1-5|-|-
TGTGCCAGCAGCGAAGGTGCCAGCAATCAGCCCCAGCATTTT
CASSEGASNQPQHF
>TRBV6-5|TRBJ2-7|-|TRBD2
TGTGCCAGCAGTTACTCGATATCGGCTAGCGGGAGTAGTTACGAGCAGTACTTC
CASSYSISASGSSYEQYF
>TRBV20-1|TRBJ2-7|many|TRBD2
TGCAGTGCTACCGATTATAGCGATTCTAGCGGGAGCGGGGGGGCGTACGAGCAGTACTTC
CSATDYSDSSGSGGAYEQYF
>TRBV3-1|TRBJ2-7|-|TRBD2
TGTGCCAGCAGCCTCCGCAGGAGGGGACTAGATTACGAGCAGTACTTC
CASSLRRRGLDYEQYF
>TRBV7-9|TRBJ2-5|-|-
TGTGCCAGCGGGAGTACACAAGAGACCCAGTACTTC
CASGSTQETQYF
>TRBV11-3|TRBJ1-3|few|-
TGTGCCAGCGCGGAAGACTCTGGAAACACCATATATTTT
CASAEDSGNTIYF
>TRBV29-1|TRBJ1-1|few|-
TGCAGCGTTGTAACGGCTGAAGCTTTCTTT
CSVVTAEAFF